Following are 15 T cell receptor beta chains from one sample sequenced in a study of vaccination and CD4 T cells after COVID-19. No antigen is known for these receptors. CD4+ T cells that had been cultured provided DNA sequenced with the Oncomine TCR Beta short-read assay. TCRdb itself ran the PCR reads through MiXCR, one entry per CDR3 protein. The repertoire holds over 20,000 distinct CDR3 sequences, with 30% to 45% as singletons. The time point denotes: late sampling 161 to 241 days after vaccination in a few convalescent patients. The sample's treatment: roughly ten-day PBMC culture with coronavirus spike peptide pools or control peptides (ViraFEST assay). The sequencing here drew on CD4+ T cells from blood, cultured in vitro, taken about 7 months after SARS-CoV-2 vaccination. The receptors shown here come from a human donor who had recovered from COVID-19.

The chain carries TRBV27 and TRBJ2-1; TRBD1 agrees at 7 bases. V gave up 8 bases and J gave up 7 bases; unmatched junction bases: 5. Looked up from germline, CDR1 is MNHEY and CDR2 is SMNVEV (reference sequence). The length of the CDR3 is 12 residues. The CDR3 loop is CASGDRANEQFF. The CDR3 DNA reads TGTGCCAGCGGAGACAGGGCGAATGAGCAGTTCTTC.

This clonotype was found a few times. The rearrangement uses TRBV20-1 and TRBJ2-7; TRBD2 might be the D (6 bases). Deletions cut 0 bases from V and 5 bases from J, with 29 bases between. This CDR3 is built from 19 residues. Germline CDR1 is DFQATT and CDR2 is SNEGSKA (reference sequence). The CDR3 coding sequence is TGCAGTGCTAGAGATCGCGGGGCAGGGCGAGTCCAGGCTAGGGACGAGCAGTACTTC. It specifies CSARDRGAGRVQARDEQYF.

This clonotype is deemed medium-sized. V usage is TRBV15 and J usage is TRBJ1-5, with TRBD1 matching 7 bases. The germline V gene encodes CDR1 LNHNV and CDR2 YYDKDF (reference sequence). The junction had 9 bases not matched to a gene; V was cut back by 0 bases and J by 7 bases. This CDR3 spans 16 amino acids. As DNA, the CDR3 is TGTGCCACCAGCAGAGAAGAAGGGGGCATCAACCAGCCCCAGCATTTT. Translated, it gives CATSREEGGINQPQHF.

This clonotype was seen just once. The rearrangement links TRBV2 to TRBJ2-5; 9 nucleotides align to TRBD2. The trim removed 6 bases at V and 5 bases at J, leaving 7 bases unmatched. The CDR3 consists of 14 residues. The germline V gene has CDR1 SNHLY and CDR2 FYNNEI. CDR3 DNA sequence: TGTGCCAGCAGGTTAGCGGGAGTCAGGGAGACCCAGTACTTC. Amino acid sequence: CASRLAGVRETQYF. The variable domain in full, with the rest retrieved from reference TRBV2 and TRBJ2-5, is EPEVTQTPSHQVTQMGQEVILRCVPISNHLYFYWYRQILGQKVEFLVSFYNNEISEKSEIFDDQFSVERPDGSNFTLKIRSTKLEDSAMYFCASRLAGVRETQYFGPGTRLLVL.

V gene TRBV28 combines with J gene TRBJ2-3, with TRBD2 matching over 10 bases. Germline lookup yields CDR1 MDHEN and CDR2 SYDVKM. Losses at the gene ends were 1 base for V and 9 bases for J; bases not matched to a gene: 7. This CDR3 region has 15 residues. CDR3 region: CASSLSGLAAGTQYF. DNA of the CDR3: TGTGCCAGCAGTTTATCTGGACTAGCGGCGGGGACGCAGTATTTT.

The chain uses TRBV20-1 and TRBJ1-2; D may be TRBD1 (6 bases). This CDR3 region has 14 residues. CDR1 DFQATT and CDR2 SNEGSKA come from the germline V gene (reference sequence). Trimming cost V 3 bases and J 8 bases, with 19 bases left between them. CDR3 in amino acids: CSASGFGGGVGYTF. The CDR3 DNA follows: TGCAGTGCTAGTGGGTTCGGGGGCGGCGTCGGCTACACCTTC.

This clonotype was picked up a small number of times. This rearrangement joins TRBV24-1 to TRBJ2-1; the match to TRBD2 covers 9 bases. Germline CDR1 KGHDR, CDR2 SFDVKD. This CDR3 spans 15 amino acids. The V segment lost 3 bases and the J segment 4 bases; nucleotides outside the gene matches: 3. CDR3 nucleotides: TGTGCCACCAGTGATCCCCTAGCGGGATACAATGAGCAGTTCTTC. Translated, it gives CATSDPLAGYNEQFF.

The chain recombines TRBV28 with TRBJ2-7; TRBD2 is a possible D gene (6 bases). V lost 7 bases, J lost 2 bases, and 12 bases lay in between. Germline loops: CDR1 MDHEN, CDR2 SYDVKM. This CDR3 comprises 13 residues. CDR3 bases: TGTGCCAGCAAAAGGGACTTGCCCTACGAGCAGTACTTC. It codes for CASKRDLPYEQYF.

The CDR3, as DNA: TGCAGTGCTAGGCTGGTGGAGGGCGCCGACTACGAGCAGTACTTC. This translates into CSARLVEGADYEQYF. V usage is TRBV20-1 and J usage is TRBJ2-7; D is possibly TRBD2 (6 bases). The germline gives CDR1 DFQATT, CDR2 SNEGSKA (reference sequence). V lost 3 bases and J 3 bases, leaving 18 bases between the germline ends. The CDR3 has 15 residues.

A few counts support this clonotype. J is TRBJ1-2 and V is TRBV7-2; the match to TRBD1 covers 7 bases. Germline CDR1 is SGHTA and CDR2 is FQGNSA. This CDR3 is 14 amino acids long. V shed 1 base, J shed 4 bases, and the junction held 3 bases outside the gene matches. The CDR3 DNA is TGTGCCAGCAGCTTAGGGGGGGACAGCTATGGCTACACCTTC. Translation: CASSLGGDSYGYTF.

The V gene is TRBV27, the J gene TRBJ2-7, with D possibly called TRBD1 or TRBD2 (5 bases each). Germline V gene sequence: CDR1 MNHEY, CDR2 SMNVEV (reference sequence). V shed 5 bases and J shed 2 bases, with 16 bases lying between them. This CDR3 region has 15 residues. As DNA, the CDR3 is TGTGCCAGCAGTGGGAGACTGGCCAGGGCCTACGAGCAGTACTTC. This gives the protein CASSGRLARAYEQYF.

The rearrangement joins TRBV5-8 to TRBJ2-7, with D maybe TRBD1 (6 bases). The germline gives CDR1 SGHTS, CDR2 YDEGEE. V lost 1 base to trimming and J lost 12 bases, with 20 bases between them. This CDR3 is 14 amino acids long. The CDR3 DNA reads TGTGCCAGCAGCTTGACCTGGACAGTCCCCCGGGGGTACTTC. It codes for CASSLTWTVPRGYF.

The rearrangement links TRBV7-9 to TRBJ2-2; 8 nucleotides line up with TRBD2. The germline CDR1 and CDR2 sequences are SEHNR and FQNEAQ (reference sequence). J was trimmed by 4 bases and V by 5 bases; bases with no gene match: 6. There are 15 residues in the CDR3. The DNA for the CDR3 is TGTGCCAGCAGCCCGTGGACTAGCATCACCGGGGAGCTGTTTTTT. It encodes CASSPWTSITGELFF.

The chain links TRBV21-1 to TRBJ2-7; the table's D call, TRBD2, has no DNA check behind it. TRBV21-1 is given as a pseudogene. This CDR3 contains 12 residues. The CDR3 sequence is CASSTRECEQYF. Here the CDR3 DNA reads TGTGCCAGCAGCACACGGGAGTGCGAGCAGTACTTC.

The chain has TRBV7-9 and TRBJ1-1, with unresolved D. Looked up from germline, CDR1 is SEHNR and CDR2 is FQNEAQ (reference sequence). Trimming removed 4 bases from V and 5 bases from J, with 11 bases in between. The CDR3 loop spans 13 amino acids. This CDR3 is CASSSLSGTEAFF. For the CDR3, the DNA is TGTGCCAGCAGCTCCTTGTCGGGGACTGAAGCTTTCTTT.